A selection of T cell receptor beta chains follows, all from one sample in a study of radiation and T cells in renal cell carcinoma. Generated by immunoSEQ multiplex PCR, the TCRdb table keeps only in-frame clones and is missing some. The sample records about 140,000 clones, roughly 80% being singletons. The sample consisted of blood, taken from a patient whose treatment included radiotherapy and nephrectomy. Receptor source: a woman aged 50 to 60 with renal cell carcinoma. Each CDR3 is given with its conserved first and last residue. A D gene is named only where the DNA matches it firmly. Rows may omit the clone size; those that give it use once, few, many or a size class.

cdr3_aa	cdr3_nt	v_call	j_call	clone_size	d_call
CSAAMDQPQHF	TGCAGTGCTGCTATGGATCAGCCCCAGCATTTT	TRBV20-1	TRBJ1-5	NA	NA
CASSLTRNTEAFF	TGTGCCAGCAGCTTAACCAGGAACACTGAAGCTTTCTTT	TRBV7-3	TRBJ1-1	NA	NA
CASSQARRESGYTF	TGTGCCAGCAGCCAAGCCAGGAGGGAAAGTGGCTACACCTTC	TRBV14	TRBJ1-2	NA	NA
CASSLAANYGYTF	TGTGCCAGCAGCTTAGCAGCTAACTATGGCTACACCTTC	TRBV7-9	TRBJ1-2	NA	NA
CATSGGWRDYGYTF	TGTGCCACCAGCGGTGGATGGAGGGACTATGGCTACACCTTC	TRBV15	TRBJ1-2	few	NA
CASSPPPVRSSYEQYF	TGTGCCAGCAGCCCACCCCCCGTACGGAGCTCCTACGAGCAGTACTTC	TRBV7-9	TRBJ2-7	NA	NA
CASSAFLQETQYF	TGTGCCAGCAGCGCCTTCCTCCAAGAGACCCAGTACTTC	TRBV7-2	TRBJ2-5	NA	NA
CASSLASSTDTQYF	TGTGCCAGCAGCTTGGCGTCTAGCACAGATACGCAGTATTTT	TRBV5-4	TRBJ2-3	NA	NA
CASSSGTSGIEQFF	TGTGCCAGCAGCTCAGGGACTAGCGGGATTGAGCAGTTCTTC	TRBV7-9	TRBJ2-1	NA	TRBD2
CASSPLLGERGQPQHF	TGTGCCAGCAGCCCTCTACTCGGGGAGCGAGGTCAGCCCCAGCATTTT	TRBV7-2	TRBJ1-5	once	NA
CASSRQTEAFF	TGTGCCAGCAGCCGACAGACTGAAGCTTTCTTT	TRBV5-6	TRBJ1-1	NA	NA
CASSPKASGTYEQYF	TGTGCCAGCAGTCCCAAGGCTAGCGGTACCTACGAGCAGTACTTC	TRBV7-9	TRBJ2-7	NA	TRBD2
CSVDGRGNNYGYTF	TGCAGCGTTGACGGCAGGGGCAACAACTATGGCTACACCTTC	TRBV29-1	TRBJ1-2	NA	NA
CASSLLDRINQPQHF	TGTGCCAGCAGTCTTCTGGACCGAATTAATCAGCCCCAGCATTTT	TRBV6-6	TRBJ1-5	NA	NA
CAITPGQGGGGELFF	TGTGCCATCACCCCGGGACAGGGAGGAGGAGGGGAGCTGTTTTTT	TRBV10-3	TRBJ2-2	NA	TRBD1
CSVEESSGGEAFF	TGCAGCGTTGAAGAGAGTTCGGGGGGTGAAGCTTTCTTT	TRBV29-1	TRBJ1-1	few	NA
CASSLDRDTEAFF	TGCGCCAGCAGCTTGGACAGGGACACTGAAGCTTTCTTT	TRBV5-1	TRBJ1-1	NA	NA
CASSDSIGASEQYF	TGTGCCAGCAGTGACTCGATAGGGGCTAGCGAGCAGTACTTC	TRBV6-4	TRBJ2-7	few	NA
CASSATGQGLHQPQHF	TGTGCCAGCAGTGCCACGGGACAGGGATTACATCAGCCCCAGCATTTT	TRBV25-1	TRBJ1-5	many	TRBD1
CASSPQTPGGYNEQFF	TGTGCCAGCAGTCCACAAACCCCAGGGGGCTACAATGAGCAGTTCTTC	TRBV2	TRBJ2-1	NA	TRBD1
CASSARTLDTEAFF	TGTGCCAGCAGTGCGAGGACGTTAGACACTGAAGCTTTCTTT	TRBV2	TRBJ1-1	NA	NA
CASSYSRPNTEAFF	TGTGCCAGCAGTTACTCGCGACCCAACACTGAAGCTTTCTTT	TRBV6-5	TRBJ1-1	few	NA
CSVTGSDSYEQYF	TGCAGCGTAACTGGTTCGGACAGTTACGAGCAGTACTTC	TRBV29-1	TRBJ2-7	NA	NA
CASSQRTWGGYEQYF	TGCGCCAGCAGCCAGCGGACCTGGGGCGGATACGAGCAGTACTTC	TRBV4-3	TRBJ2-7	NA	NA
CASSQDLRGDEQFF	TGTGCCAGCAGCCAAGATCTTCGAGGCGATGAGCAGTTCTTC	TRBV4-2	TRBJ2-1	NA	NA
CASSYGQGGNTIYF	TGTGCCAGCAGTTACGGTCAGGGGGGAAACACCATATATTTT	TRBV6-5	TRBJ1-3	NA	NA
CASSVVSGGASYNEQFF	TGTGCCAGCAGCGTAGTATCGGGAGGGGCCTCCTACAATGAGCAGTTCTTC	TRBV9	TRBJ2-1	once	TRBD2
CASSEFSIDTGELFF	TGTGCCAGCAGTGAATTTTCTATAGACACCGGGGAGCTGTTTTTT	TRBV2	TRBJ2-2	once	NA